Each of the 23 T cell receptor beta chains below was sequenced from the same sample in a study of blood T cells in healthy people across ages. PCR was performed a second time for roughly 7 to 12 cycles using a sample-barcoded 5' primer and a J-beta primer mix. TCRdb ran MiXCR on the 5' RACE reads and lists one entry per CDR3 protein. The profile shows 800,000 or so distinct CDR3 sequences, 20% to 25% of them singletons. These data also formed part of another study, on T cells of mothers and their children.

The sequenced sample consisted of blood. The receptors derive from a boy under 18 in good health.

This clonotype was seen more than once but under ten times. V and J are TRBV7-9 and TRBJ2-7, with TRBD1 as a possible D gene (6 bases). The CDR3 length is 15 residues. CDR1 SEHNR and CDR2 FQNEAQ come from the germline V gene (reference sequence). V was cut by 4 bases and J by 2 bases, with 15 bases left in between. CDR3 coding DNA: TGTGCCAGCAGCTCTCGGGACATTAAGACCTACGAGCAGTACTTC. Its translation is CASSSRDIKTYEQYF.

This clonotype appeared a few times. V gene TRBV20-1 combines with J gene TRBJ2-3; 9 bases match TRBD2. This CDR3 is built from 17 residues. With 0 bases clipped from V and 6 bases from J, the junction kept 13 bases outside the gene matches. Germline assignment: CDR1 DFQATT and CDR2 SNEGSKA (reference sequence). CDR3 coding DNA: TGCAGTGCTAGAGAGTCCCTGGGCGGGGGGGCAGGTGATACGCAGTATTTT. The encoded protein is CSARESLGGGAGDTQYF.

This clonotype was seen a few times. The chain links TRBV10-3 to TRBJ1-2; 8 nucleotides align to TRBD1. Germline CDR1 and CDR2: ENHRY and SYGVKD. J was trimmed by 2 bases and V by 2 bases; bases with no gene match: 4. CDR3 length: 15 residues. This CDR3 reads CAISEPDRGNYGYTF. The CDR3 DNA sequence: TGTGCCATCAGTGAGCCCGACAGGGGAAACTATGGCTACACCTTC.

This clonotype was seen a handful of times. The chain employs TRBV9 and TRBJ2-5; perhaps TRBD1 as D (5 bases). CDR3 size: 14 residues. The V and J ends lost 0 bases and 2 bases respectively, with 8 bases between them. CDR1 and CDR2 from the germline V gene are SGDLS and YYNGEE. The CDR3: CASSVGPGQETQYF. Here the CDR3 DNA reads TGTGCCAGCAGCGTAGGTCCAGGGCAAGAGACCCAGTACTTC.

This rearrangement joins TRBV20-1 to TRBJ2-7; the match to TRBD2 covers 7 bases. V was clipped by 8 bases and J by 0 bases; unmatched bases: 10. Germline V CDR1 and CDR2: DFQATT, SNEGSKA (reference sequence). This CDR3 region has 14 residues. CDR3 sequence: CSLSTSAYSYEQYF. The CDR3 DNA reads as TGCAGTCTATCTACTAGCGCCTACTCCTACGAGCAGTACTTC.

In this sample, this clonotype turned up a few times. The J gene is TRBJ2-2, the V gene TRBV6-1; TRBD1 matches at 7 bases. Germline CDR1 is MNHNS and CDR2 is SASEGT. CDR3 length: 16 amino acids. V lost 3 bases to trimming and J lost 4 bases; unmatched junction nucleotides: 8. In DNA, the CDR3 is TGTGCCAGCAGTGACCTGACAGGGTTAGCCACCGGGGAGCTGTTTTTT. It specifies CASSDLTGLATGELFF.

The rearrangement joins TRBV25-1 to TRBJ2-3; tentatively, D is TRBD1 or TRBD2 (5 bases each). This CDR3 contains 15 residues. V shed 5 bases and J shed 1 base, with 13 bases lying between them. Germline V gene data show CDR1 as MGHDK and CDR2 as SYGVNS. This chain's CDR3 is CASSRDQPGTDTQYF. In DNA, the CDR3 is TGTGCCAGCAGTCGGGACCAGCCAGGCACAGATACGCAGTATTTT.

This clonotype was observed once. The chain carries TRBV28 and TRBJ1-6; maybe TRBD1 (6 bases). Trimming cost V 7 bases and J 9 bases, with 28 bases left between them. Germline V CDR1 and CDR2: MDHEN, SYDVKM. This CDR3 has 18 amino acids. The CDR3 loop is CASTVDQGRAYSVSPLHF. CDR3 in DNA: TGTGCCAGCACTGTGGACCAGGGGAGGGCCTATAGTGTTTCACCCCTCCACTTT.

This clonotype came up many times. The chain is built from TRBV9 and TRBJ1-4, with TRBD1 identical over 7 bases. V gave up 4 bases and J gave up 3 bases; unmatched junction bases: 6. In germline, CDR1 is SGDLS, CDR2 YYNGEE. CDR3 length: 15 amino acids. The CDR3 reads CASSPRQGSNEKLFF. The CDR3 DNA reads as TGTGCCAGCAGCCCTCGACAGGGCTCTAATGAAAAACTGTTTTTT.

The genes are TRBV14 and TRBJ1-4; 8 bases are a match to TRBD1. Germline lookup yields CDR1 SGHDN and CDR2 FVKESK. Unmatched junction bases numbered 7, after V lost 0 bases and J lost 7 bases. The CDR3 sequence is 16 residues long. CDR3: CASSQEFVRGREKLFF. In DNA, the CDR3 is TGTGCCAGCAGCCAAGAATTCGTCAGGGGGCGTGAAAAACTGTTTTTT.

The chain uses TRBV7-6 and TRBJ2-3; D call uncertain. In germline, CDR1 is SGHVS, CDR2 FNYEAQ. CDR3 length equals 13 residues. V was clipped by 6 bases and J by 0 bases, with 7 bases between them. CDR3 amino acids: CASSTPSTDTQYF. The CDR3 region has the DNA TGTGCCAGCAGTACCCCTAGCACAGATACGCAGTATTTT.

CDR3 sequence (DNA): TGTGCCAGCAGTCCAGCTAGCGGGAGTTTCAATGAGCAGTTCTTC. It encodes CASSPASGSFNEQFF. The V call is TRBV6-5, the J call TRBJ2-1; TRBD2 aligns across 10 bases. Germline V gene sequence: CDR1 MNHEY, CDR2 SVGAGI. The CDR3 runs to 15 residues. Losses at the gene ends were 5 bases for V and 6 bases for J; bases not matched to a gene: 7.

The CDR3 region is CSARAYAPNQPQHF. CDR3 nucleotide sequence: TGCAGTGCTAGAGCTTACGCCCCTAATCAGCCCCAGCATTTT. The rearrangement uses TRBV20-1 and TRBJ1-5; D is ambiguous. Trimming cost V 1 base and J 4 bases, with 11 bases left between them. Germline V CDR1 and CDR2: DFQATT, SNEGSKA (reference sequence). The CDR3 is 14 residues long.

This clonotype was seen many times. The chain has TRBV20-1 and TRBJ1-2; 8 nucleotides align to TRBD1. The V gene end was trimmed by 6 bases and the J gene end by 7 bases; junction bases not matched to a gene: 13. The length of the CDR3 is 14 residues. CDR1 is DFQATT and CDR2 is SNEGSKA in the germline V gene (reference sequence). The CDR3 nucleotides are TGCAGTGCCATTAAACAGTCAGGGGGCCTTGGCTACACCTTC. Encoded protein: CSAIKQSGGLGYTF.

This clonotype has a handful of counts. This rearrangement joins TRBV7-2 to TRBJ2-7; 8 bases match TRBD2. V lost 4 bases to trimming and J lost 9 bases; unmatched junction nucleotides: 17. Per the germline V gene, CDR1 is SGHTA and CDR2 is FQGNSA. There are 16 residues in the CDR3. CDR3 sequence reads: CASSWGAGGAAEGQYF. DNA of the CDR3: TGTGCCAGCAGCTGGGGGGCGGGAGGAGCTGCGGAGGGGCAGTACTTC. Supplemented by reference TRBV7-2 and TRBJ2-7, the full variable domain reads GAGVSQSPSNKVTEKGKDVELRCDPISGHTALYWYRQSLGQGLEFLIYFQGNSAPDKSGLPSDRFSAERTGGSVSTLTIQRTQQEDSAVYLCASSWGAGGAAEGQYFGPGTRLTVT.

The chain uses TRBV4-1 and TRBJ2-5; tentatively, D is TRBD2 (6 bases). The DNA end is more similar to TRBJ2-7, so the J call may be wrong. The CDR3 runs to 16 residues. The V gene's germline CDR1 is MGHRA and CDR2 YSYEKL. The CDR3 protein is CASSLLGGVSAYEQYF. For the CDR3, the DNA is TGCGCCAGCAGCCTACTCGGCGGGGTCAGCGCCTACGAGCAGTACTTC.

This clonotype has only a few counts. This chain joins TRBV20-1 and TRBJ2-5; unclear D gene. The CDR3 consists of 14 residues. Trimming cost V 1 base and J 0 bases, with 9 bases left between them. CDR1 DFQATT and CDR2 SNEGSKA come from the germline V gene (reference sequence). CDR3 coding DNA: TGCAGTGCTAGAGGCCTCGACTACCAAGAGACCCAGTACTTC. Its protein product is CSARGLDYQETQYF.

CDR3 loop: CSKPGGALTDTQYF. The CDR3 DNA is TGCAGTAAACCCGGGGGGGCCTTGACGGATACGCAGTATTTT. The chain employs TRBV20-1 and TRBJ2-3; 8 bases are a match to TRBD2. After removal of 8 bases from V and 6 bases from J, the junction contained 13 bases not matched to a gene. The CDR3 sequence is 14 residues long. CDR1 and CDR2 (germline): DFQATT, SNEGSKA (reference sequence).

This clonotype has just a few counts. The rearrangement uses TRBV20-1 and TRBJ2-3, with 12 bases identical to TRBD2. With V trimmed by 4 bases and J by 2 bases, 4 bases remained unmatched. Germline V lookup: CDR1 DFQATT, CDR2 SNEGSKA (reference sequence). The CDR3 runs 15 residues. CDR3 sequence reads: CSATWTSGTTDTQYF. The CDR3 coding sequence is TGCAGTGCTACCTGGACTAGCGGGACCACAGATACGCAGTATTTT.

In this sample, this clonotype turned up a few times. This CDR3 is CASSPPGGSPDTQYF. CDR3 in DNA: TGCGCCAGCAGCCCGCCGGGGGGGAGTCCAGATACGCAGTATTTT. The chain links TRBV4-3 to TRBJ2-3; 8 nucleotides agree with TRBD2. After removal of 4 bases from V and 4 bases from J, the junction contained 7 bases not matched to a gene. Looked up from germline, CDR1 is LGHNA and CDR2 is YSLEER. The CDR3 covers 15 residues.

The chain has TRBV7-8 and TRBJ2-3; 13 bases agree with TRBD2. Germline CDR1 is SGHVS and CDR2 is FQNEAQ. Germline trimming cut 9 bases from V and 6 bases from J; bases unmatched to any gene: 9. CDR3 length: 15 amino acids. CDR3 protein: CASSWTSGGWDTQYF. Written as DNA, the CDR3 is TGTGCCAGTTCCTGGACTAGCGGGGGATGGGATACGCAGTATTTT.

The V gene is TRBV29-1, the J gene TRBJ2-5; the match to TRBD2 covers 9 bases. V shed 3 bases and J 5 bases; nucleotides not matched to a gene: 7. Germline loops: CDR1 SQVTM, CDR2 ANQGSEA. The CDR3 has 14 amino acids. The CDR3 DNA follows: TGCAGCGTTGATGGCGGGAGGGACCGGGAGACCCAGTACTTC. This gives the protein CSVDGGRDRETQYF.

The V gene is TRBV10-3, the J gene TRBJ2-1, with 7 bases aligning to TRBD2. Trimming removed 3 bases from V and 3 bases from J; junction bases left unmatched: 11. The CDR3 length is 17 residues. CDR1 and CDR2 from the germline V gene are ENHRY and SYGVKD. For the CDR3, the DNA is TGTGCCATCAGTGATATGGCGAGGTGGGGGGGCTACAATGAGCAGTTCTTC. Amino acids: CAISDMARWGGYNEQFF.